Below are 24 T cell receptor beta chains sequenced from a single sample in a study of blood T cell repertoires in COVID-19 (dated by TCRdb to 2018 to 2021). The library was made by the immunoSEQ multiplex PCR assay. TCRdb re-hosts the immuneACCESS table, in-frame sequences only. Its copies lack some clones; in the studies checked, an unresolved V gene accounts for under half of them, and the cause for the rest is not known. The sample table shows approximately 350,000 clones, and about 87% are seen once. The ten largest clones represent under 6.5% of the sample. Input material: peripheral blood. Source of these receptors: a woman in her forties or fifties with COVID-19, enrolled during active disease.

This clone appeared once. V is TRBV21-1 and J is TRBJ2-7; the table assigns TRBD2, which was not confirmed against the DNA. TRBV21-1 is deemed a pseudogene. The CDR3 is 19 residues long. The CDR3 DNA follows: TGTGCCAGCAGCAAAGTTCCACCCTATAGCGGGATGAGCTCCTACGAGCAGTACTTC. Translated, it gives CASSKVPPYSGMSSYEQYF.

V usage is TRBV24-1 and J usage is TRBJ2-1; tentatively, D is TRBD2 (5 bases). Germline V gives CDR1 KGHDR, CDR2 SFDVKD. V lost 3 bases and J 8 bases, leaving 16 bases between the germline ends. The CDR3 consists of 15 residues. The CDR3 is CATSDHITSWHEQFF. CDR3 coding DNA: TGTGCCACCAGTGATCACATCACTAGTTGGCATGAGCAGTTCTTC.

The J gene is TRBJ1-5, the V gene TRBV30; maybe TRBD1 (5 bases). The CDR3 has 13 amino acids. The V gene lost 7 bases and the J gene lost 7 bases, with 17 bases spanning the gap. Germline-derived CDR1 and CDR2 are GTSNPN and SVGIG (reference sequence). The CDR3: CAFRAISGQPQHF. CDR3 coding DNA: TGTGCCTTTAGGGCGATTTCAGGGCAGCCCCAGCATTTT.

This chain joins TRBV19 and TRBJ2-7; a weak D match, TRBD1 (6 bases). In germline, CDR1 is LNHDA, CDR2 SQIVND (reference sequence). V gave up 5 bases and J gave up 6 bases, with 17 bases separating them. This CDR3 region has 14 residues. CDR3 nucleotides: TGTGCCAGTAGTTCAGGGGACCTAACGGCCGAGCAGTACTTC. Translated: CASSSGDLTAEQYF. The full variable domain, in which reference TRBV19 and TRBJ2-7 provide the parts outside the CDR3, is DGGITQSPKYLFRKEGQNVTLSCEQNLNHDAMYWYRQDPGQGLRLIYYSQIVNDFQKGDIAEGYSVSREKKESFPLTVTSAQKNPTAFYLCASSSGDLTAEQYFGPGTRLTVT.

This chain uses TRBV5-1 with TRBJ2-7, with D possibly matching TRBD2 (6 bases). Germline V gives CDR1 SGHRS, CDR2 YFSETQ. CDR3 length: 14 residues. Trimming left V 5 bases short and J 6 bases short, with 18 bases between. This CDR3 reads CASRAPGGTLEQYF. The CDR3 DNA follows: TGCGCCAGCAGGGCGCCAGGCGGGACGCTCGAGCAGTACTTC.

CDR3 in amino acids: CATSWAGAATQYF. In nucleotides, the CDR3 is TGTGCCACCAGTTGGGCGGGAGCGGCGACCCAGTACTTC. The rearrangement uses TRBV24-1 and TRBJ2-5, with TRBD2 identical over 7 bases. This CDR3 has 13 residues. Germline V gene sequence: CDR1 KGHDR, CDR2 SFDVKD. V lost 6 bases, J lost 7 bases, and 7 bases stayed unmatched.

The chain carries TRBV7-9 and TRBJ2-1, with TRBD1 matching 7 bases. The CDR3 has 16 residues. V was pared by 3 bases and J by 9 bases, with 14 bases of the junction left unmatched. Germline V gives CDR1 SEHNR, CDR2 FQNEAQ (reference sequence). CDR3 sequence: CASSLAGTAKGGEQFF. The DNA of the CDR3 is TGTGCCAGCAGCTTGGCAGGGACAGCCAAAGGCGGTGAGCAGTTCTTC.

The J gene is TRBJ1-4, the V gene TRBV6-5; no clear D. V was trimmed by 6 bases and J by 10 bases, leaving 15 bases between them. CDR3 length: 13 amino acids. Germline CDR1 MNHEY, CDR2 SVGAGI. The CDR3 DNA reads TGTGCCAGCAGGGGCCCCCGCGTGGGAAAACTGTTTTTT. Encoded protein: CASRGPRVGKLFF.

The V gene is TRBV7-9, the J gene TRBJ2-1, with D tentatively TRBD2 (5 bases). V lost 2 bases and J 0 bases, leaving 11 bases between the germline ends. Per germline, CDR1 SEHNR and CDR2 FQNEAQ (reference sequence). The CDR3 extends over 16 amino acids. The CDR3 region has the DNA TGTGCCAGCAGCTTAATCTTAACTAGCTCCTACAATGAGCAGTTCTTC. Translating gives CASSLILTSSYNEQFF.

The chain has TRBV9 and TRBJ2-3, with 7 bases lining up with TRBD2. In germline, CDR1 is SGDLS, CDR2 YYNGEE. J lost 5 bases, V lost 3 bases, and 12 bases had no gene match. The CDR3 runs 16 residues. The CDR3 here is CASSAGEASGRDTQYF. The CDR3 DNA reads as TGTGCCAGCAGCGCCGGGGAGGCTAGCGGACGAGATACGCAGTATTTT.

The V gene is TRBV18, the J gene TRBJ1-2, with 8 bases that match TRBD1. The CDR3 consists of 14 residues. In germline, CDR1 is KGHSH, CDR2 LQKENI. With V trimmed by 5 bases and J by 4 bases, 6 bases remained unmatched. The CDR3 nucleotides read TGTGCCAGCTCATCCGGACAGGGCTTCTATGGCTACACCTTC. Its translation: CASSSGQGFYGYTF.

The chain recombines TRBV5-5 with TRBJ1-1; D gene ambiguous. The germline V gene has CDR1 SGHKS and CDR2 YYEKEE (reference sequence). V lost 3 bases to trimming and J lost 0 bases, with 15 bases between them. CDR3 length: 16 residues. In DNA form, the CDR3 reads TGTGCCAGCAGCTCGCTTTTACTAGGTTTGAACACTGAAGCTTTCTTT. Translating gives CASSSLLLGLNTEAFF.

This chain links TRBV5-1 with TRBJ2-1; possible D gene TRBD2, 6 bases. Germline V gene sequence: CDR1 SGHRS, CDR2 YFSETQ. Trimming took off 5 bases at V and 2 bases at J, with 11 bases between the two ends. The CDR3 is made up of 14 amino acids. For the CDR3, the DNA is TGCGCCAGCAGTAGGGACTTGACCTACAATGAGCAGTTCTTC. Translating it yields CASSRDLTYNEQFF.

The CDR3 reads CASSSPQAGSGYEQYF. CDR3 in DNA: TGTGCCAGCAGTTCCCCCCAAGCAGGGTCGGGCTACGAGCAGTACTTC. The chain has TRBV27 and TRBJ2-7; D might be TRBD1 (5 bases). The germline V gene has CDR1 MNHEY and CDR2 SMNVEV (reference sequence). V gave up 4 bases and J gave up 3 bases, with 19 bases separating them. The CDR3 covers 16 residues.

This clone was recorded once. This CDR3 reads CASSQAAPGRNQPQHF. The CDR3 coding sequence is TGTGCCAGCAGCCAAGCCGCCCCCGGGAGAAATCAGCCCCAGCATTTT. The V and J genes are TRBV3-1 (or the pseudogene TRBV3-2) and TRBJ1-5; D not certain. The germline gives CDR1 LGHDT, CDR2 YNNKEL (reference sequence). The CDR3 sequence is 16 residues long. V was clipped by 1 base and J by 4 bases, with 14 bases between them.

This chain joins TRBV9 and TRBJ2-3; D is possibly TRBD2 (6 bases). CDR1 SGDLS and CDR2 YYNGEE come from the germline V gene. CDR3 length: 13 amino acids. V lost 1 base to trimming and J lost 8 bases, with 11 bases between them. DNA of the CDR3: TGTGCCAGCAGCGTAAGGGACTCCTCTACGCAGTATTTT. It specifies CASSVRDSSTQYF.

This clone was seen a few times. The rearrangement uses TRBV11-3 and TRBJ1-2; D unresolved. The CDR3 extends over 13 amino acids. Trimming took 1 base from V and 2 from J, leaving 5 bases between them. Looked up from germline, CDR1 is SGHNT and CDR2 is YENEEA. The CDR3 nucleotides read TGTGCCAGCAGCTTAGGAGCGAACTATGGCTACACCTTC. Protein sequence: CASSLGANYGYTF.

This chain uses TRBV11-2 with TRBJ2-7; TRBD2 is a possible D gene (6 bases). Germline CDR1 SGHAT, CDR2 FQNNGV. The CDR3 is 14 amino acids. V gave up 5 bases and J gave up 7 bases, with 18 bases separating them. In DNA form, the CDR3 reads TGTGCCAGCAGCCTGGGTGGCGGGATGGGGGAGCAGTACTTC. Protein product: CASSLGGGMGEQYF.

This clone was seen a handful of times. J is TRBJ2-7 and V is TRBV7-2, with 8 bases that match TRBD2. The V gene's germline CDR1 is SGHTA and CDR2 FQGNSA. The CDR3 extends over 15 amino acids. V shed 2 bases, J shed 3 bases, and the junction held 6 bases outside the gene matches. CDR3 in DNA: TGTGCCAGCAGCTTAACTAGCGGAAAAATCTACGAGCAGTACTTC. This gives the protein CASSLTSGKIYEQYF.

The chain uses TRBV7-3 and TRBJ2-1; 8 bases agree with TRBD2. The ends lost 2 bases at V and 1 base at J; junction bases unmatched: 4. Germline V CDR1 and CDR2: SGHTA, FQGTGA. This CDR3 contains 16 residues. The CDR3 protein is CASSLVAGGSYNEQFF. Written as DNA, the CDR3 is TGTGCCAGCAGCTTAGTGGCGGGAGGTTCCTACAATGAGCAGTTCTTC.

The rearrangement uses TRBV5-1 and TRBJ2-1, with a tentative D call TRBD1 (5 bases). CDR1 is SGHRS and CDR2 is YFSETQ in the germline V gene. V was pared by 9 bases and J by 1 base, with 17 bases between. This CDR3 has 15 amino acids. The CDR3 loop reads CATTTVSESYNEQFF. The CDR3 nucleotides are TGCGCCACCACGACAGTCTCCGAATCCTACAATGAGCAGTTCTTC.

This chain uses TRBV27 with TRBJ2-1; 7 bases align to TRBD2. J lost 7 bases, V lost 5 bases, and 11 bases had no gene match. Per the germline V gene, CDR1 is MNHEY and CDR2 is SMNVEV (reference sequence). The CDR3 totals 15 residues. CDR3 sequence reads: CASSPGRTSLNEQFF. CDR3 nucleotide sequence: TGTGCCAGCAGTCCGGGTAGGACTAGTTTGAATGAGCAGTTCTTC.

The chain recombines TRBV12-5 with TRBJ1-1; 9 bases align to TRBD1. The length of the CDR3 is 15 residues. With 5 bases clipped from V and 1 base from J, the junction kept 5 bases outside the gene matches. From germline, CDR1 is LGHNT and CDR2 FRNRAP. CDR3 in amino acids: CASGIWTGANTEAFF. DNA for the CDR3: TGTGCTAGTGGTATTTGGACAGGGGCGAACACTGAAGCTTTCTTT. Combining the CDR3 with reference TRBV12-5 and TRBJ1-1 gives the whole variable domain DARVTQTPRHKVTEMGQEVTMRCQPILGHNTVFWYRQTMMQGLELLAYFRNRAPLDDSGMPKDRFSAEMPDATLATLKIQPSEPRDSAVYFCASGIWTGANTEAFFGQGTRLTVV.

The chain uses TRBV13 and TRBJ2-7, with 11 bases that match TRBD1. With V trimmed by 5 bases and J by 4 bases, 7 bases remained unmatched. The length of the CDR3 is 15 residues. CDR1 is PRHDT, CDR2 FYEKMQ, per germline (reference sequence). The DNA for the CDR3 is TGTGCCAGCAGCCTTCTGGGACAGGGGGATTACGAGCAGTACTTC. It is translated as CASSLLGQGDYEQYF.